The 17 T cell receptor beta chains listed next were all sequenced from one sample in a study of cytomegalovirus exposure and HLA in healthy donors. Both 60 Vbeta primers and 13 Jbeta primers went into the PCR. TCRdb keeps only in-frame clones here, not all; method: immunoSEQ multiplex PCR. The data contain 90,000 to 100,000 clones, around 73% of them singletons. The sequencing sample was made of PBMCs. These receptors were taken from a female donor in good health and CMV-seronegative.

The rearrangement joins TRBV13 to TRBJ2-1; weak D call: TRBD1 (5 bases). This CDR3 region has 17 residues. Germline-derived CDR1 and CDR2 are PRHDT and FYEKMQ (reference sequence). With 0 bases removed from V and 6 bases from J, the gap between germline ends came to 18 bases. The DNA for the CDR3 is TGTGCCAGCAGCTTAGGACTGGGGCAAAGTGACTTCAATGAGCAGTTCTTC. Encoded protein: CASSLGLGQSDFNEQFF.

As DNA, the CDR3 is TGCGCCAGCAGCCGAGGGCCAGAGGCCGTTCTGGATACGCAGTATTTT. Residues: CASSRGPEAVLDTQYF. V usage is TRBV5-1 and J usage is TRBJ2-3; possibly TRBD2 for D (5 bases). V was cut by 4 bases and J by 6 bases, with 21 bases left in between. This CDR3 contains 16 residues. CDR1 and CDR2 (germline): SGHRS, YFSETQ.

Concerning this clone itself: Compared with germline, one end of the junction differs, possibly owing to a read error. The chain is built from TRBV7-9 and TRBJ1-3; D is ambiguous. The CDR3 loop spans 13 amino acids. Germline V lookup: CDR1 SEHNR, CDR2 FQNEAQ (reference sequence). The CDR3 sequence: CSSKGRGGNTIYF. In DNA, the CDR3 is TGTTCCAGCAAAGGGAGAGGTGGAAACACCATATATTTT.

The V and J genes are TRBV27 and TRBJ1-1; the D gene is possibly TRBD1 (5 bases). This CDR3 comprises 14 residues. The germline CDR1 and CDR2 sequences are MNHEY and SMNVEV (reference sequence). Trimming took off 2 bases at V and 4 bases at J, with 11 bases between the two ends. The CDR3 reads CASSLRWQGTEAFF. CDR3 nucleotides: TGTGCCAGCAGTTTACGGTGGCAGGGCACTGAAGCTTTCTTT.

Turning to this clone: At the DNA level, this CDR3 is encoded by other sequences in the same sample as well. This chain's CDR3 is CASTIGQGGNEKLFF. CDR3 DNA: TGTGCCAGCACTATAGGACAGGGAGGGAATGAAAAACTGTTTTTT. V and J are TRBV7-9 and TRBJ1-4, with 8 bases fitting TRBD1. Germline V lookup: CDR1 SEHNR, CDR2 FQNEAQ (reference sequence). J was trimmed by 5 bases and V by 7 bases; bases with no gene match: 9. CDR3 length: 15 amino acids.

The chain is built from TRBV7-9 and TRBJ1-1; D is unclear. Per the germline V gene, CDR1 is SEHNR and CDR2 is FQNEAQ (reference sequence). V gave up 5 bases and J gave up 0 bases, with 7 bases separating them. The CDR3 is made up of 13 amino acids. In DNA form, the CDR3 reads TGTGCCAGCAGCCTTGACATGAACACTGAAGCTTTCTTT. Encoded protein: CASSLDMNTEAFF.

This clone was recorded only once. CDR3 nucleotide sequence: TGTGCCAGCAGTTTACGTAGCCGGCTTAGCACAGATACGCAGTATTTT. It yields the protein CASSLRSRLSTDTQYF. This chain uses TRBV27 with TRBJ2-3; D gene ambiguous. The V gene's germline CDR1 is MNHEY and CDR2 SMNVEV (reference sequence). The CDR3 extends over 16 amino acids. The germline V and J ends were trimmed by 2 bases and 0 bases, with 12 bases remaining between them.

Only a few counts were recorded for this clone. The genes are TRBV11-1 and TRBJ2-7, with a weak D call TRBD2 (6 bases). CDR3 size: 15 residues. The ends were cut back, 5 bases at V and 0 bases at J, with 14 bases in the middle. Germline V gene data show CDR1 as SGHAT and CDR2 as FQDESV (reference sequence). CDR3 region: CASSRSGGSSYEQYF. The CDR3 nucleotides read TGTGCCAGCAGCCGTAGCGGAGGGAGCTCCTACGAGCAGTACTTC.

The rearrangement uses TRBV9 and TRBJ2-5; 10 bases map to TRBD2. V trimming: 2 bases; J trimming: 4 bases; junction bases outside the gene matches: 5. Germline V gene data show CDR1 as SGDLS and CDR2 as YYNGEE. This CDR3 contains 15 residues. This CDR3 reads CASSVSGTSAETQYF. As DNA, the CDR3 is TGTGCCAGCAGCGTGTCCGGGACTAGCGCAGAGACCCAGTACTTC.

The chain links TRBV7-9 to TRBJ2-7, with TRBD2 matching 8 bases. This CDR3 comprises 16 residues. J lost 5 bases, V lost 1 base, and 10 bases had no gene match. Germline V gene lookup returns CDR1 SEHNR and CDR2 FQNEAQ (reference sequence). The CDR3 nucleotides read TGTGCCAGCAGCTTAGAGACTATGGGACTAGTTAACGAGCAGTACTTC. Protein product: CASSLETMGLVNEQYF. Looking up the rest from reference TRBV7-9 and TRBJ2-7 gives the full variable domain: DTGVSQNPRHKITKRGQNVTFRCDPISEHNRLYWYRQTLGQGPEFLTYFQNEAQLEKSRLLSDRFSAERPKGSFSTLEIQRTEQGDSAMYLCASSLETMGLVNEQYFGPGTRLTVT.

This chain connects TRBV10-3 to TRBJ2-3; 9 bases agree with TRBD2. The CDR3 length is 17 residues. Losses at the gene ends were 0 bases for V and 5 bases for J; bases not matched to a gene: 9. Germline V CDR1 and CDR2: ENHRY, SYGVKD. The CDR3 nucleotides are TGTGCCATCAGTGAGTCCCATTTAGCGGGAGTGGTAGATACGCAGTATTTT. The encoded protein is CAISESHLAGVVDTQYF.

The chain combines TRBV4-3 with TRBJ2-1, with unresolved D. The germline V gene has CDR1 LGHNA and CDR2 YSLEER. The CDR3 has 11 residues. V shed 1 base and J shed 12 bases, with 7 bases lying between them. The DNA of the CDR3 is TGCGCCAGCAGCCAAGGGGCAGGGCAGTTCTTC. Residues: CASSQGAGQFF.

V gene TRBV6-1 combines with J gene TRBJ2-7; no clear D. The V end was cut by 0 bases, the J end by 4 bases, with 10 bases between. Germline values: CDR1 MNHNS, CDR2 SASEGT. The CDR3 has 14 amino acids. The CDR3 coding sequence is TGTGCCAGCAGTGAAGCGCTTCAGACTTACGAGCAGTACTTC. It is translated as CASSEALQTYEQYF.

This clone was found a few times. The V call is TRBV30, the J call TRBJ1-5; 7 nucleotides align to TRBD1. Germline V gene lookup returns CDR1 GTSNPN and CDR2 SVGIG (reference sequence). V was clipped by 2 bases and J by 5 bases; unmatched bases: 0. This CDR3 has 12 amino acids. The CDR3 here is CAWSQGDQPQHF. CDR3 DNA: TGTGCCTGGAGTCAGGGGGATCAGCCCCAGCATTTT. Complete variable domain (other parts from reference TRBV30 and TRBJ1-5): SQTIHQWPATLVQPVGSPLSLECTVEGTSNPNLYWYRQAAGRGLQLLFYSVGIGQISSEVPQNLSASRPQDRQFILSSKKLLLSDSGFYLCAWSQGDQPQHFGDGTRLSIL.

CDR3 loop: CASSFRSGYNQPQHF. CDR3 sequence (DNA): TGTGCCAGCAGTTTCAGATCAGGGTACAATCAGCCCCAGCATTTT. This chain links TRBV28 with TRBJ1-5, with a weak D call TRBD1 (5 bases). Germline V gene lookup returns CDR1 MDHEN and CDR2 SYDVKM. The V end was cut by 3 bases, the J end by 3 bases, with 12 bases between. The CDR3 consists of 15 residues.

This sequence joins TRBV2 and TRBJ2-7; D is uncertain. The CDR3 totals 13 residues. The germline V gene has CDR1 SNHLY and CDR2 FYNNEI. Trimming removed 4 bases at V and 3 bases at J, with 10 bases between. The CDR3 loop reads CASSAQLNYEQYF. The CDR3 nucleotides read TGTGCCAGCAGTGCACAGCTAAACTACGAGCAGTACTTC.

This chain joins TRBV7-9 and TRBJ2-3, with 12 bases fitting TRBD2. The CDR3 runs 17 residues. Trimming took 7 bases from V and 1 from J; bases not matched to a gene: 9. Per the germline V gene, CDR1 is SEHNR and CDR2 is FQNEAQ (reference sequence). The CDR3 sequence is CASTRLAGVVGTDTQYF. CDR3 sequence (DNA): TGTGCCAGCACACGACTAGCGGGAGTGGTTGGCACAGATACGCAGTATTTT.